The clone carrying this T cell receptor (beta chain) was observed a single time. Its cognate antigen is unknown. Sequenced by immunoSEQ multiplex PCR; TCRdb stores in-frame clones only, minus some. The sample includes tens of thousands of clones, roughly 78% of them seen just once. This record belongs to a study of vaccination effects on CD4 cells after COVID-19. CD4+ T cells specific for antigen were expanded with viral peptide pools by the ViraFEST assay before sequencing. With more than 9 days of culture completed, CD4+ T cells were isolated. Either the mRNA-1273 or the BNT162b2 vaccine was given to participants as two doses. Each well held about 2 million PBMC cultured with 8.5 to 10 ug/ml peptides and around 11 IU/ml IL-2. General study findings and limits: In the study, convalescent patients were few, and early post-infection timepoints were absent.

Germline lookup yields CDR1 MNHEY and CDR2 SVGEGT. Trimming removed 6 bases from V and 5 bases from J; junction bases left unmatched: 7. This CDR3 region has 14 residues. This rearrangement joins TRBV6-2 or TRBV6-3 to TRBJ1-1; TRBD1 matches 9 bases. Sequences were derived from CD4+ T cells from PBMCs cultured with HCoV-NL63 spike peptides, sampled after COVID-19 vaccination. The origin of this receptor is a human donor who received a COVID-19 vaccine. Some clones in this sample may be carry-over from other donors' samples. This CDR3 is CASSRRQGGTEAFF. The CDR3 DNA is TGTGCCAGCAGCCGCAGACAGGGGGGGACTGAAGCTTTCTTT.